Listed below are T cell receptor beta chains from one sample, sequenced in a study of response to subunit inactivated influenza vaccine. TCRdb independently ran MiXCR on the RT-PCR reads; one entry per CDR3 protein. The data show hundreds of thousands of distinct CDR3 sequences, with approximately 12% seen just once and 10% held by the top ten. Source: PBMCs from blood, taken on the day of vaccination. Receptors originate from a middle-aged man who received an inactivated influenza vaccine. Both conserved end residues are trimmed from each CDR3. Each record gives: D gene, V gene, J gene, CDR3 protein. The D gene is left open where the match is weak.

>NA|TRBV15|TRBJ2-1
ATSSLGNEQF
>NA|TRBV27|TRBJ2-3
ASKTGEDTQY
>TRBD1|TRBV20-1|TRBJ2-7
SARDLQGAAEQY
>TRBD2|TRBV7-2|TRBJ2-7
ASSLVSGGTITYEQY
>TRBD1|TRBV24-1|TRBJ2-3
ATSRQGATSTDTQY
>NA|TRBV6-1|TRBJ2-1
ASEHPGGRGREQF
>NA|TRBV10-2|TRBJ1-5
ASSPNRGNQPQH
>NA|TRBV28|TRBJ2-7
ASSFLQTHEQY
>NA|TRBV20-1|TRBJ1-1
SARRGPNTEAF
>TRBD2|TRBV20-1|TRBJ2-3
SARDWSVAGPSDTQY
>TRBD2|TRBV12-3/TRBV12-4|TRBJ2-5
ASGGLAGGPQETQY
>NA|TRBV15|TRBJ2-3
ATSRAGYSTDTQY
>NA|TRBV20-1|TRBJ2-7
SARPGIETYEQY
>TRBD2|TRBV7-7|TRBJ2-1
ASSLFPRGRAVEQF
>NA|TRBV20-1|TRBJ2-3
SASRPAGTQY
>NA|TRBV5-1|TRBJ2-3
ASSEPQGTDTQY
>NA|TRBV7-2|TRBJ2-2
ASSSQIVGGTGELF
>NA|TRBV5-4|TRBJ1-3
ASSFTDPHSGTNSGNTIY
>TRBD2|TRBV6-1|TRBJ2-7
ASRGTSGGSYEQY
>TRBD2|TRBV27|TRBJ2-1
ASSLLAGNLYNEQF
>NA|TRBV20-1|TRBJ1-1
SARDQRFTNTEAF
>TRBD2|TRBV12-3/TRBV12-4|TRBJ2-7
ASSPGGVGEQY
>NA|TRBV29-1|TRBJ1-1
SVEGNLMNTEAF
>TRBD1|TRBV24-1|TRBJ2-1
ATSGPGQGMNEQF
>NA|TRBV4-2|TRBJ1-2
ASSQDQAFYGYT
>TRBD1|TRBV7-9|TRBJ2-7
ASSLAPGQGYEQY
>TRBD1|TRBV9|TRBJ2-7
ASSVQGAYEQY
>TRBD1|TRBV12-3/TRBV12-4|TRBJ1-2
ASSRTGGGGYT
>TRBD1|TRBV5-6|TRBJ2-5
ASSEGTVETQY
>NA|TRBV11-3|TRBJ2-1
ASSLVRDNEQF
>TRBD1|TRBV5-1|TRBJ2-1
ASSLYLLTGGGPNEQF
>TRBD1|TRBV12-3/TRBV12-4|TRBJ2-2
ASSFTGGDGELF
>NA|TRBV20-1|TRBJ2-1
SARGPPYNEQF
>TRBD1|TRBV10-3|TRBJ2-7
AISDGQATYEQY
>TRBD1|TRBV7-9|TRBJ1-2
ASSSRDRPFYGYT
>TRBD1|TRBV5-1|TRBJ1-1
ASSPGTGWNTEAF
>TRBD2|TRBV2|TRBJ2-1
ASSQRGQKREGLSGWPYNEQF
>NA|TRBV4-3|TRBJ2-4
ASSQGSGVAKNIQY
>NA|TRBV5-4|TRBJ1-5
ASSSQGSNQPQH
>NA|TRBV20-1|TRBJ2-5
SAGSSWKQETQY
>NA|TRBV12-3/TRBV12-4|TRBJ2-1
ASSPTSKVYNEQF
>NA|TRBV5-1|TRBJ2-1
ASSLEPF
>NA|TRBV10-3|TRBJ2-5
AISESGAGDKTQY
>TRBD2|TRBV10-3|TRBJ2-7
AISESMGREGSEQY
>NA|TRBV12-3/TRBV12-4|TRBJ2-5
ASSLLGGLEETQY
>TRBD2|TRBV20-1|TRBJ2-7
SANPGGLYEQY
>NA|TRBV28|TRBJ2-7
ASTTPRGSYEQY
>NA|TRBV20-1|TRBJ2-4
SARSGSDPNIQY
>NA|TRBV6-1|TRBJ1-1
ASTVRGGGVTEAF
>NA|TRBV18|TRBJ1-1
ASSPLTGNTEAF
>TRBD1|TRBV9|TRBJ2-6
ASSSPGWDSHSGANVLT
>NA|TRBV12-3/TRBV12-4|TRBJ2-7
ASGQVSYEQY
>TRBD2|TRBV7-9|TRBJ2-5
ASSLTLRGTETQY
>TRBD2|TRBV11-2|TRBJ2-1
ASSLARTSGRDEQF